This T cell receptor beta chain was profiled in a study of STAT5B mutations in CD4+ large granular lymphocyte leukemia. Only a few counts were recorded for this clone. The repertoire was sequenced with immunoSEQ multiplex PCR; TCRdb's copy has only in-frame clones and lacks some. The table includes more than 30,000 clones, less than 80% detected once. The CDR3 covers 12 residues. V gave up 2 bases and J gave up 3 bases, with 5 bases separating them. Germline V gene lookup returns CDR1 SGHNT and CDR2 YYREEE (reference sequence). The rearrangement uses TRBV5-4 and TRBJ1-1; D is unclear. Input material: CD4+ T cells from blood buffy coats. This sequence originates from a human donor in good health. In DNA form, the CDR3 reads TGTGCCAGCAGCTTCGGAGACACTGAAGCTTTCTTT. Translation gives CASSFGDTEAFF.